These 27 T cell receptor beta chains were all obtained from the same sample, sequenced in a study of T-cell reconstitution after alpha-beta-depleted transplantation in children. The authors prepared the TCRbeta library with unique molecular identifiers. Via MiXCR, TCRdb re-called the PCR reads, giving one row per CDR3 protein. The top ten hold about 6% of the sample, which has about 480,000 distinct CDR3 sequences, approximately 12% seen once. The sequenced sample was PBMCs from the stem cell graft donor, obtained from the stem cell graft. These receptors originate from a human donor who donated a stem cell graft to a child with combined immunodeficiency.

This clonotype came up a few times. The chain combines TRBV24-1 with TRBJ2-2; no definite D call. V shed 5 bases and J shed 0 bases, with 18 bases lying between them. CDR1 is KGHDR and CDR2 is SFDVKD in the germline V gene. The CDR3 consists of 18 residues. CDR3 coding DNA: TGTGCCACCAGTGTCTGGGTGGTGGGGATATCGAACACCGGGGAGCTGTTTTTT. Protein product: CATSVWVVGISNTGELFF.

The chain combines TRBV7-2 with TRBJ2-1; D ambiguous. The CDR3 has 13 amino acids. Trimming removed 5 bases at V and 4 bases at J, with 9 bases between. CDR1 and CDR2 (germline): SGHTA, FQGNSA. The CDR3 nucleotides are TGTGCCAGCAGCCCGGAGCGATACAATGAGCAGTTCTTC. It codes for CASSPERYNEQFF. Complete variable domain (other parts from reference TRBV7-2 and TRBJ2-1): GAGVSQSPSNKVTEKGKDVELRCDPISGHTALYWYRQSLGQGLEFLIYFQGNSAPDKSGLPSDRFSAERTGGSVSTLTIQRTQQEDSAVYLCASSPERYNEQFFGPGTRLTVL.

About this clonotype: The junction does not match germline at one end; this may be a read error. CDR3 in amino acids: CASSPRTGQYGYTF. The DNA of the CDR3 is TGCGCCAGCAGCCCCCGGACAGGACAGTATGGCTACACATTC. This sequence joins TRBV5-1 and TRBJ1-2, with 7 bases aligning to TRBD1. This CDR3 has 14 amino acids. In germline, CDR1 is SGHRS, CDR2 YFSETQ.

This clonotype was detected many times. The CDR3 DNA follows: TGTGCCAGCAGCGTAGGGCTAGCGGGAGGCAATGAGCAGTTCTTC. It specifies CASSVGLAGGNEQFF. The rearrangement uses TRBV9 and TRBJ2-1, with 11 positions matching TRBD2. The CDR3 spans 15 residues. Per germline, CDR1 SGDLS and CDR2 YYNGEE. V shed 0 bases, J shed 6 bases, and the junction held 2 bases outside the gene matches.

This clonotype was counted many times. The V and J genes are TRBV7-9 and TRBJ2-7; D gene uncertain. This CDR3 has 16 amino acids. V lost 3 bases, J lost 0 bases, and 15 bases lay in between. Germline assignment: CDR1 SEHNR and CDR2 FQNEAQ (reference sequence). Here the CDR3 reads CASSFGTVRSSYEQYF. The DNA of the CDR3 is TGTGCCAGCAGCTTCGGCACGGTTAGAAGCTCCTACGAGCAGTACTTC.

This clonotype was found many times. The rearrangement links TRBV20-1 to TRBJ2-1; no clear D. This CDR3 comprises 13 residues. Germline loops: CDR1 DFQATT, CDR2 SNEGSKA (reference sequence). V lost 0 bases, J lost 5 bases, and 8 bases lay in between. CDR3 in DNA: TGCAGTGCTAGAGATCCGGGCAACAATGAGCAGTTCTTC. Protein product: CSARDPGNNEQFF.

The chain links TRBV2 to TRBJ2-3; 12 bases fit TRBD2. Per the germline V gene, CDR1 is SNHLY and CDR2 is FYNNEI. CDR3 length: 16 amino acids. The V gene end was trimmed by 1 base and the J gene end by 5 bases; junction bases not matched to a gene: 4. The CDR3 nucleotides are TGTGCCAGCAGTGAAGGGACTAGCGGGAATGGAGATACGCAGTATTTT. Translation gives CASSEGTSGNGDTQYF. Using reference TRBV2 and TRBJ2-3 for the parts outside the CDR3, the full variable domain is EPEVTQTPSHQVTQMGQEVILRCVPISNHLYFYWYRQILGQKVEFLVSFYNNEISEKSEIFDDQFSVERPDGSNFTLKIRSTKLEDSAMYFCASSEGTSGNGDTQYFGPGTRLTVL.

This clonotype was seen more than once but under ten times. The chain joins TRBV11-1 to TRBJ2-3; 12 nucleotides align to TRBD2. V trimming: 3 bases; J trimming: 0 bases; junction bases outside the gene matches: 7. The CDR3 has 18 residues. In germline, CDR1 is SGHAT, CDR2 FQDESV (reference sequence). CDR3 DNA sequence: TGTGCCAGCAGCTTGATGACTAGCGGGGGTGCCAGCACAGATACGCAGTATTTT. It translates to CASSLMTSGGASTDTQYF.

Only a few counts were recorded for this clonotype. The chain combines TRBV10-3 with TRBJ2-6, with 8 bases lining up with TRBD2. Germline V lookup: CDR1 ENHRY, CDR2 SYGVKD. Trimming took 3 bases from V and 2 from J; bases not matched to a gene: 9. This CDR3 has 18 residues. The CDR3 spells CAISDLLRGGPGANVLTF. The CDR3 DNA sequence: TGTGCCATCAGTGACCTTCTTCGGGGGGGGCCTGGGGCCAACGTCCTGACTTTC.

This clonotype has just a few counts. J is TRBJ2-7 and V is TRBV9; 9 bases align to TRBD2. The length of the CDR3 is 15 residues. Germline CDR1 SGDLS, CDR2 YYNGEE. J was trimmed by 4 bases and V by 0 bases; bases with no gene match: 5. CDR3 DNA sequence: TGTGCCAGCAGCGTAGGGGCTAGCGGGACGTACGAGCAGTACTTC. This encodes CASSVGASGTYEQYF. The variable domain in full, completed from reference TRBV9 and TRBJ2-7, reads DSGVTQTPKHLITATGQRVTLRCSPRSGDLSVYWYQQSLDQGLQFLIQYYNGEERAKGNILERFSAQQFPDLHSELNLSSLELGDSALYFCASSVGASGTYEQYFGPGTRLTVT.

This clonotype was detected a few times. The chain joins TRBV29-1 to TRBJ1-1; D is uncertain. The germline gives CDR1 SQVTM, CDR2 ANQGSEA. The germline V and J ends were trimmed by 1 base and 1 base, with 13 bases remaining between them. The CDR3 runs 15 residues. The CDR3 is CSVEVIEHENTEAFF. The CDR3 region has the DNA TGCAGCGTTGAAGTAATCGAACACGAGAACACTGAAGCTTTCTTT.

The V and J genes are TRBV5-5 and TRBJ2-1; possible D gene TRBD2, 6 bases. Germline V gene data show CDR1 as SGHKS and CDR2 as YYEKEE (reference sequence). The V end was cut by 1 base, the J end by 9 bases, with 20 bases between. CDR3 length equals 16 residues. The CDR3 sequence is CASSLWVSGSPGEQFF. The CDR3 DNA follows: TGTGCCAGCAGCTTGTGGGTCTCCGGGAGCCCGGGTGAGCAGTTCTTC.

The chain has TRBV4-3 and TRBJ1-2, with 8 nucleotides matching TRBD1. Germline CDR1 and CDR2: LGHNA and YSLEER. J was trimmed by 8 bases and V by 1 base; bases with no gene match: 9. There are 15 residues in the CDR3. Here the CDR3 DNA reads TGCGCCAGCAGCCAAGGCCCGGACAGGGTTGGAGGCTACACCTTC. The encoded protein is CASSQGPDRVGGYTF.

This chain uses TRBV19 with TRBJ2-5; 7 bases fit TRBD1. This CDR3 is built from 12 residues. Trimming took 7 bases from V and 5 from J; bases not matched to a gene: 4. CDR1 is LNHDA, CDR2 SQIVND, per germline (reference sequence). The CDR3 is CASTGQEETQYF. CDR3 DNA: TGTGCCAGTACCGGACAGGAGGAGACCCAGTACTTC.

This chain connects TRBV20-1 to TRBJ1-6; no reliable D call. CDR3 length: 14 residues. Per germline, CDR1 DFQATT and CDR2 SNEGSKA (reference sequence). V lost 1 base and J 6 bases, leaving 10 bases between the germline ends. CDR3 in amino acids: CSARAWVLNSPLHF. In DNA, the CDR3 is TGCAGTGCTAGAGCTTGGGTTCTTAATTCACCCCTCCACTTT.

This clonotype has more than one count but fewer than ten. V usage is TRBV3-1 and J usage is TRBJ2-1, with a possible D match to TRBD1 (6 bases). The germline V and J ends were trimmed by 0 bases and 6 bases, with 15 bases remaining between them. The CDR3 is 16 amino acids. The V gene's germline CDR1 is LGHDT and CDR2 YNNKEL (reference sequence). The CDR3 here is CASSQEARGRGNEQFF. In nucleotides, the CDR3 is TGTGCCAGCAGCCAAGAAGCCAGGGGAAGGGGCAATGAGCAGTTCTTC.

This clonotype was detected ten times or more. The rearrangement uses TRBV7-9 and TRBJ2-7; 7 nucleotides line up with TRBD1. From germline, CDR1 is SEHNR and CDR2 FQNEAQ (reference sequence). The CDR3 is 16 amino acids. Trimming removed 5 bases from V and 4 bases from J; junction bases left unmatched: 14. The CDR3 region is CASSLPGGPLGYEQYF. Here the CDR3 DNA reads TGTGCCAGCAGCCTACCAGGGGGACCCCTTGGGTACGAGCAGTACTTC. Together with reference TRBV7-9 and TRBJ2-7, the CDR3 gives the full variable domain: DTGVSQNPRHKITKRGQNVTFRCDPISEHNRLYWYRQTLGQGPEFLTYFQNEAQLEKSRLLSDRFSAERPKGSFSTLEIQRTEQGDSAMYLCASSLPGGPLGYEQYFGPGTRLTVT.

This clonotype was counted many times. V and J are TRBV12-3 or TRBV12-4 and TRBJ2-7, with D tentatively TRBD1 or TRBD2 (5 bases each). The V and J ends lost 5 bases and 0 bases respectively, with 11 bases between them. The CDR3 has 14 residues. The CDR3: CASSPGPLSYEQYF. The CDR3 DNA sequence: TGTGCCAGCAGTCCGGGACCGCTCTCCTACGAGCAGTACTTC.

The chain links TRBV9 to TRBJ2-7, with D perhaps matching TRBD2 (7 bases). There are 15 residues in the CDR3. The germline V gene encodes CDR1 SGDLS and CDR2 YYNGEE. V was trimmed by 2 bases and J by 1 base, leaving 13 bases between them. The CDR3 sequence is CASSVGGASSYEQYF. CDR3 nucleotides: TGTGCCAGCAGCGTTGGGGGGGCCTCGTCCTACGAGCAGTACTTC.

This clonotype came up many times. The chain combines TRBV12-3 or TRBV12-4 with TRBJ2-3; D is perhaps TRBD2 (6 bases). V shed 6 bases and J shed 0 bases, with 16 bases lying between them. The CDR3 is 16 residues long. CDR3 protein: CASRQLAGTSTDTQYF. CDR3 nucleotides: TGTGCCAGCAGGCAACTAGCAGGAACCAGCACAGATACGCAGTATTTT.

The chain employs TRBV12-3 or TRBV12-4 and TRBJ1-5, with D hard to call. The CDR3 covers 12 residues. The V and J ends lost 6 bases and 3 bases respectively, with 6 bases between them. The chain's CDR3 is CASSTHNQPQHF. The CDR3, as DNA: TGTGCCAGCAGCACCCACAATCAGCCCCAGCATTTT.

This clonotype was recorded at least ten times. V usage is TRBV12-3 or TRBV12-4 and J usage is TRBJ2-2, with 8 bases that match TRBD2. The trim removed 2 bases at V and 4 bases at J, leaving 6 bases unmatched. This CDR3 comprises 16 residues. As DNA, the CDR3 is TGTGCCAGCAGTTTATCCAGCGGGGGCATCACCGGGGAGCTGTTTTTT. Residues: CASSLSSGGITGELFF.

J is TRBJ2-5 and V is TRBV9, with TRBD2 identical over 12 bases. Germline trimming cut 4 bases from V and 2 bases from J; bases unmatched to any gene: 6. The length of the CDR3 is 16 residues. Germline V gene lookup returns CDR1 SGDLS and CDR2 YYNGEE. In DNA, the CDR3 is TGTGCCAGCAGCTCCTTTCTAGCGGGGGGGCAAGAGACCCAGTACTTC. Its protein is CASSSFLAGGQETQYF.

The chain couples TRBV7-8 to TRBJ1-6; D gene ambiguous. Looked up from germline, CDR1 is SGHVS and CDR2 is FQNEAQ. Trimming shortened V by 3 bases and J by 14 bases, and 11 bases separated the two germline ends. The CDR3 is 12 amino acids. For the CDR3, the DNA is TGTGCCAGCAGCTTCGGAGCGGGCGCCCTCCACTTT. Its protein is CASSFGAGALHF.

This clonotype turned up a few times. The V and J genes are TRBV10-3 and TRBJ2-5; no firm D call. Germline loops: CDR1 ENHRY, CDR2 SYGVKD. The V gene lost 4 bases and the J gene lost 0 bases, with 9 bases spanning the gap. This CDR3 comprises 14 residues. The CDR3 protein is CAISVDTYQETQYF. The CDR3 DNA sequence: TGTGCCATCAGTGTAGACACCTACCAAGAGACCCAGTACTTC.

This clonotype came up many times. The gene calls are TRBV12-3 or TRBV12-4 and TRBJ2-7; no reliable D call. Trimming removed 3 bases at V and 7 bases at J, with 10 bases between. The CDR3 has 12 residues. CDR3 coding DNA: TGTGCCAGCAGTTTGGTAGACACAGAGCAGTACTTC. Residues: CASSLVDTEQYF.

This clonotype was seen more than once but under ten times. This chain connects TRBV5-5 to TRBJ2-1; D perhaps matches TRBD1 (6 bases). The CDR3 consists of 14 residues. CDR1 is SGHKS and CDR2 is YYEKEE in the germline V gene (reference sequence). V lost 3 bases to trimming and J lost 10 bases, with 17 bases between them. The CDR3 region has the DNA TGTGCCAGCAGCTATCAAAACAGGGTAGGAGAGCAGTTCTTC. Translation gives CASSYQNRVGEQFF.